This T cell receptor (beta chain) comes out of a study of cytomegalovirus exposure and HLA in healthy donors. Study overall: According to later analysis, the same platform produced the roughly 120 validation and 600 to 800 first-cohort repertoires.

Generated by immunoSEQ multiplex PCR, the TCRdb table keeps only in-frame clones and is missing some. In the table there are about 110,000 clones, around 86% of which are singletons. For this clone: As yet, its antigen is unknown.

Study-level results: The listing of 150 or so TCR beta chains classed them as cytomegalovirus-associated. As confirmed in vitro, three CMV-associated chains were specific for CMV antigens.

The germline gives CDR1 SGHDN, CDR2 FVKESK. Trimming left V 1 base short and J 1 base short, with 5 bases between. The CDR3 extends over 14 amino acids. Sequenced: PBMCs. The J gene is TRBJ2-1, the V gene TRBV14; D uncertain. The origin of this receptor is a woman younger than 30 in good health and CMV-seropositive. In nucleotides, the CDR3 is TGTGCCAGCAGCCAAGTCAGTTCCTACAATGAGCAGTTCTTC. This gives the protein CASSQVSSYNEQFF.